Following are 25 T cell receptor beta chains from one sample sequenced in a study of vaccination effects on CD4 cells after COVID-19. Some clones are missing from TCRdb's copy, which holds only in-frame ones; the method was immunoSEQ multiplex PCR. The sample consists of tens of thousands of clones, 60% to 75% of them appearing once. Which antigens these TCRs recognize remains unknown. Expansion with viral peptide pools was applied to antigen-specific CD4+ T cells by the ViraFEST assay prior to sequencing. The culture ran for 10 days, and then CD4+ T cells were isolated. Nucleocapsid antibody tests were negative, and the vaccine recipients had no prior SARS-CoV-2 infection. The sequences come from CD4+ T cells from PBMCs cultured with HCoV-NL63 spike peptides, collected before COVID-19 vaccination. The receptor set was obtained from a human donor who received a COVID-19 vaccine.

The CDR3 region is CASSLGRFPGPDTQYF. The CDR3 nucleotides are TGTGCCAGCAGCTTAGGTCGCTTCCCGGGCCCAGATACGCAGTATTTT. The chain combines TRBV7-8 with TRBJ2-3; no definite D call. V was clipped by 1 base and J by 4 bases, with 15 bases between them. Germline loops: CDR1 SGHVS, CDR2 FQNEAQ. The length of the CDR3 is 16 residues.

V gene TRBV2 combines with J gene TRBJ1-5; D unresolved. Trimming shortened V by 7 bases and J by 4 bases, and 14 bases separated the two germline ends. Germline CDR1 and CDR2: SNHLY and FYNNEI. The CDR3 spans 14 residues. DNA for the CDR3: TGTGCCAGCAATTTCTTTCAGGAAAATCAGCCCCAGCATTTT. Translating it yields CASNFFQENQPQHF. The full variable domain, rest sourced from reference TRBV2 and TRBJ1-5, is EPEVTQTPSHQVTQMGQEVILRCVPISNHLYFYWYRQILGQKVEFLVSFYNNEISEKSEIFDDQFSVERPDGSNFTLKIRSTKLEDSAMYFCASNFFQENQPQHFGDGTRLSIL.

V usage is TRBV2 and J usage is TRBJ2-5; no clear D. The germline V and J ends were trimmed by 3 bases and 2 bases, with 7 bases remaining between them. Germline CDR1 SNHLY, CDR2 FYNNEI. There are 13 residues in the CDR3. The CDR3 protein is CASSEAAQETQYF. The CDR3 nucleotides read TGTGCCAGCAGTGAGGCAGCACAAGAGACCCAGTACTTC.

Only a few counts were recorded for this clone. The chain has TRBV5-1 and TRBJ1-6; 8 nucleotides line up with TRBD1. This CDR3 spans 18 amino acids. Germline CDR1 reads SGHRS; CDR2 reads YFSETQ. The V segment lost 4 bases and the J segment 9 bases; nucleotides outside the gene matches: 18. This CDR3 is CASSMPTGATQSGSPLHF. DNA of the CDR3: TGCGCCAGCAGCATGCCGACAGGGGCGACCCAAAGTGGTTCACCCCTCCACTTT. Together with reference TRBV5-1 and TRBJ1-6, the CDR3 gives the full variable domain: KAGVTQTPRYLIKTRGQQVTLSCSPISGHRSVSWYQQTPGQGLQFLFEYFSETQRNKGNFPGRFSGRQFSNSRSEMNVSTLELGDSALYLCASSMPTGATQSGSPLHFGNGTRLTVT.

Regarding this clone: One end of the junction is discordant with germline, which a read error may explain. The rearrangement uses TRBV7-2 and TRBJ2-3, with D hard to call. Germline V lookup: CDR1 SGHTA, CDR2 FQGNSA. This CDR3 is 14 amino acids long. The CDR3 reads CASTFPFVHRYAVF. For the CDR3, the DNA is TGTGCCAGCACTTTCCCCTTCGTGCACAGATACGCAGTATTT.

The J gene is TRBJ2-7, the V gene TRBV5-6; D tentatively reads TRBD1 or TRBD2 (5 bases each). The CDR3 runs to 17 residues. Germline values: CDR1 SGHDT, CDR2 YYEEEE. The ends were cut back, 5 bases at V and 3 bases at J, with 24 bases in the middle. DNA of the CDR3: TGTGCCAGCAGTCCCGGGAAAGGGGCTGAAACCTTCTACGAGCAGTACGTC. It yields the protein CASSPGKGAETFYEQYV.

This rearrangement joins TRBV3-1 (or the pseudogene TRBV3-2) to TRBJ2-3; D unclear. The germline V gene encodes CDR1 LGHDT and CDR2 YNNKEL (reference sequence). There are 14 residues in the CDR3. Trimming cost V 4 bases and J 4 bases, with 12 bases left between them. CDR3 coding DNA: TGTGCCAGCAGCCCGACCCACAAACCAGATACGCAGTATTTT. Encoded protein: CASSPTHKPDTQYF.

V usage is TRBV4-3 and J usage is TRBJ1-1; D gene ambiguous. The V and J ends lost 4 bases and 1 base respectively, with 13 bases between them. Germline V gene data show CDR1 as LGHNA and CDR2 as YSLEER. The CDR3 runs 15 residues. The CDR3, as DNA: TGCGCCAGCAGCCTTGACATTCTCTCGAACACTGAAGCTTTCTTT. Translated: CASSLDILSNTEAFF.

The V and J genes are TRBV6-5 and TRBJ2-1; D is unresolved. Germline loops: CDR1 MNHEY, CDR2 SVGAGI. CDR3 length: 15 amino acids. With 5 bases removed from V and 0 bases from J, the gap between germline ends came to 11 bases. CDR3 in DNA: TGTGCCAGCAGTCTAACGGACGGCTCCTACAATGAGCAGTTCTTC. Residues: CASSLTDGSYNEQFF.

This clone was seen only a few times. The rearrangement uses TRBV5-6 and TRBJ2-7; 8 bases map to TRBD1. V lost 4 bases, J lost 4 bases, and 13 bases stayed unmatched. The germline gives CDR1 SGHDT, CDR2 YYEEEE. The CDR3 has 16 residues. The CDR3 here is CASSRGEDRVWYEQYV. The DNA for the CDR3 is TGTGCCAGCAGCCGCGGGGAGGACAGGGTCTGGTACGAGCAGTACGTC.

V gene TRBV5-1 combines with J gene TRBJ2-3; D tentatively reads TRBD1 or TRBD2 (7 bases each). The CDR3 loop spans 18 amino acids. The V gene lost 0 bases and the J gene lost 0 bases, with 17 bases spanning the gap. CDR1 and CDR2 from the germline V gene are SGHRS and YFSETQ. The CDR3 DNA reads TGCGCCAGCAGCTTGGGGGAGGGGGCCTGGAGAAGCACAGATACGCAGTATTTT. It encodes CASSLGEGAWRSTDTQYF.

V gene TRBV6-4 combines with J gene TRBJ1-1; the match to TRBD1 covers 7 bases. Trimming removed 7 bases from V and 3 bases from J; junction bases left unmatched: 2. Germline V gene data show CDR1 as MRHNA and CDR2 as SNTAGT. CDR3 length: 12 amino acids. The CDR3 is CASNTGDTEAFF. The CDR3 DNA sequence: TGTGCCAGCAATACAGGGGACACTGAAGCTTTCTTT.

The CDR3 DNA sequence: TGCGCCAGCAGCTTCTCAGGGAATACTAATGAAAAACTGTTTTTT. Amino acid sequence: CASSFSGNTNEKLFF. The chain recombines TRBV5-1 with TRBJ1-4, with a tentative D call TRBD1 (5 bases). This CDR3 is built from 15 residues. Germline V gene data show CDR1 as SGHRS and CDR2 as YFSETQ. Trimming removed 2 bases at V and 2 bases at J, with 10 bases between.

In nucleotides, the CDR3 is TGTGCCAGCAGGACCGCAACTAATGAAAAACTGTTTTTT. Protein sequence: CASRTATNEKLFF. The chain has TRBV28 and TRBJ1-4, with D unresolved. Trimming shortened V by 6 bases and J by 0 bases, and 5 bases separated the two germline ends. This CDR3 has 13 residues. CDR1 and CDR2 from the germline V gene are MDHEN and SYDVKM.

The rearrangement uses TRBV5-1 and TRBJ2-2; possibly TRBD2 for D (5 bases). Germline-derived CDR1 and CDR2 are SGHRS and YFSETQ. This CDR3 spans 15 amino acids. Between the trimmed V and J ends, which lost 0 bases and 8 bases, there was a span of 14 bases. The CDR3 protein is CASSLEPDFQGELFF. CDR3 nucleotide sequence: TGCGCCAGCAGCTTGGAACCGGACTTCCAGGGGGAGCTGTTTTTT.

The rearrangement uses TRBV6-5 and TRBJ2-7, with TRBD1 as a possible D gene (6 bases). The germline V and J ends were trimmed by 6 bases and 2 bases, with 17 bases remaining between them. The CDR3 length is 15 residues. Looked up from germline, CDR1 is MNHEY and CDR2 is SVGAGI. Here the CDR3 reads CASSSSGTSPYEQYV. The CDR3 DNA reads as TGTGCCAGCAGCTCTTCTGGGACATCCCCCTACGAGCAGTACGTC.

The sample holds a few counts of this clone. The V call is TRBV3-1 (or the pseudogene TRBV3-2), the J call TRBJ1-2; 8 nucleotides align to TRBD1. V trimming: 5 bases; J trimming: 3 bases; junction bases outside the gene matches: 5. Looked up from germline, CDR1 is LGHDT and CDR2 is YNNKEL (reference sequence). The length of the CDR3 is 14 residues. The CDR3 DNA follows: TGTGCCAGCAGCTATTCGGACAGGGACTATGGCTACACCTTC. It translates to CASSYSDRDYGYTF.

The chain is built from TRBV7-2 and TRBJ2-3, with 8 bases lining up with TRBD2. After removal of 2 bases from V and 5 bases from J, the junction contained 6 bases not matched to a gene. This CDR3 contains 15 residues. Germline V gene sequence: CDR1 SGHTA, CDR2 FQGNSA. This CDR3 is CASSLPSGGVDTQYF. The CDR3 nucleotides are TGTGCCAGCAGCTTACCATCCGGGGGGGTAGATACGCAGTATTTT.

V and J are TRBV19 and TRBJ1-4; a weak D match, TRBD1 (6 bases). V gave up 3 bases and J gave up 7 bases, with 15 bases separating them. Germline CDR1 and CDR2: LNHDA and SQIVND (reference sequence). The CDR3 totals 15 residues. CDR3 in amino acids: CASSMGTGPGEKLFF. The CDR3 DNA is TGTGCCAGTAGTATGGGAACAGGGCCGGGTGAAAAACTGTTTTTT.

This chain connects TRBV24-1 to TRBJ1-1; D gene uncertain. Germline V gene data show CDR1 as KGHDR and CDR2 as SFDVKD. Trimming shortened V by 3 bases and J by 3 bases, and 13 bases separated the two germline ends. The CDR3 contains 15 residues. CDR3 loop: CATSDPDGYYTEAFF. CDR3 coding DNA: TGTGCCACCAGTGATCCGGACGGCTATTACACTGAAGCTTTCTTT.

This clone was seen once. J is TRBJ1-5 and V is TRBV30; D is unclear. CDR3 size: 16 residues. V dropped 3 bases and J dropped 0 bases, with 15 bases sitting between them. CDR1 and CDR2 from the germline V gene are GTSNPN and SVGIG (reference sequence). The DNA of the CDR3 is TGTGCCTGGAGCGCGGGCTCCCTGGCTAGCAATCAGCCCCAGCATTTT. Translating gives CAWSAGSLASNQPQHF.

The chain links TRBV24-1 to TRBJ1-5; tentatively, D is TRBD1 (6 bases). V lost 6 bases to trimming and J lost 0 bases, with 8 bases between them. CDR3 size: 14 residues. Germline assignment: CDR1 KGHDR and CDR2 SFDVKD. CDR3 coding DNA: TGTGCCACCAGTTACAGGGATAGCAATCAGCCCCAGCATTTT. It yields the protein CATSYRDSNQPQHF.

The chain recombines TRBV2 with TRBJ2-7; a possible D gene is TRBD2 (6 bases). Germline lookup yields CDR1 SNHLY and CDR2 FYNNEI. The CDR3 extends over 14 amino acids. The V end lost 5 bases, the J end lost 5 bases, and 16 bases lay between the germline ends. The CDR3 bases are TGTGCCAGCAGTCCGGGACTGAGGCGGGACGAGCAGTACGTC. Translating it yields CASSPGLRRDEQYV.

V usage is TRBV6-2 or TRBV6-3 and J usage is TRBJ1-2, with 8 positions matching TRBD1. Germline V gene sequence: CDR1 MNHEY, CDR2 SVGEGT. The ends lost 6 bases at V and 8 bases at J; junction bases unmatched: 11. CDR3 size: 14 residues. In nucleotides, the CDR3 is TGTGCCAGCAGGCCTACCGGGACAGGTGGAGGCTACACCTTC. Its translation: CASRPTGTGGGYTF.

The chain combines TRBV9 with TRBJ1-2, with D perhaps matching TRBD1 (5 bases). Germline V gene data show CDR1 as SGDLS and CDR2 as YYNGEE. The CDR3 sequence is 16 residues long. V lost 4 bases, J lost 3 bases, and 19 bases lay in between. The CDR3 DNA reads as TGTGCCAGCAGCACCCACATACAGGTCCCAGACTATGGCTACACCTTC. This sequence encodes CASSTHIQVPDYGYTF.